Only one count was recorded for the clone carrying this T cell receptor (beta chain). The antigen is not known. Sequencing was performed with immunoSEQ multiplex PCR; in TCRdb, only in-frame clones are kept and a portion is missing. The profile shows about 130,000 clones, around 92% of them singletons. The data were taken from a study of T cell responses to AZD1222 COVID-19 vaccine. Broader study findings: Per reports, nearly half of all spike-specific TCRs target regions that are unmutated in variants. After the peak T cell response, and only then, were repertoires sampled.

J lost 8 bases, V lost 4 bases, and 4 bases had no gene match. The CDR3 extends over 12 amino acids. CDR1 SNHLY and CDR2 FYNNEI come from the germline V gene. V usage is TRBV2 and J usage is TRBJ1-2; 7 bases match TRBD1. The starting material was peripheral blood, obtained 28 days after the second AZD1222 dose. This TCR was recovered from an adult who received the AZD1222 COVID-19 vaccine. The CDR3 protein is CASSGRGHGYTF. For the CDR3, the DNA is TGTGCCAGCAGTGGGAGGGGGCACGGCTACACCTTC.